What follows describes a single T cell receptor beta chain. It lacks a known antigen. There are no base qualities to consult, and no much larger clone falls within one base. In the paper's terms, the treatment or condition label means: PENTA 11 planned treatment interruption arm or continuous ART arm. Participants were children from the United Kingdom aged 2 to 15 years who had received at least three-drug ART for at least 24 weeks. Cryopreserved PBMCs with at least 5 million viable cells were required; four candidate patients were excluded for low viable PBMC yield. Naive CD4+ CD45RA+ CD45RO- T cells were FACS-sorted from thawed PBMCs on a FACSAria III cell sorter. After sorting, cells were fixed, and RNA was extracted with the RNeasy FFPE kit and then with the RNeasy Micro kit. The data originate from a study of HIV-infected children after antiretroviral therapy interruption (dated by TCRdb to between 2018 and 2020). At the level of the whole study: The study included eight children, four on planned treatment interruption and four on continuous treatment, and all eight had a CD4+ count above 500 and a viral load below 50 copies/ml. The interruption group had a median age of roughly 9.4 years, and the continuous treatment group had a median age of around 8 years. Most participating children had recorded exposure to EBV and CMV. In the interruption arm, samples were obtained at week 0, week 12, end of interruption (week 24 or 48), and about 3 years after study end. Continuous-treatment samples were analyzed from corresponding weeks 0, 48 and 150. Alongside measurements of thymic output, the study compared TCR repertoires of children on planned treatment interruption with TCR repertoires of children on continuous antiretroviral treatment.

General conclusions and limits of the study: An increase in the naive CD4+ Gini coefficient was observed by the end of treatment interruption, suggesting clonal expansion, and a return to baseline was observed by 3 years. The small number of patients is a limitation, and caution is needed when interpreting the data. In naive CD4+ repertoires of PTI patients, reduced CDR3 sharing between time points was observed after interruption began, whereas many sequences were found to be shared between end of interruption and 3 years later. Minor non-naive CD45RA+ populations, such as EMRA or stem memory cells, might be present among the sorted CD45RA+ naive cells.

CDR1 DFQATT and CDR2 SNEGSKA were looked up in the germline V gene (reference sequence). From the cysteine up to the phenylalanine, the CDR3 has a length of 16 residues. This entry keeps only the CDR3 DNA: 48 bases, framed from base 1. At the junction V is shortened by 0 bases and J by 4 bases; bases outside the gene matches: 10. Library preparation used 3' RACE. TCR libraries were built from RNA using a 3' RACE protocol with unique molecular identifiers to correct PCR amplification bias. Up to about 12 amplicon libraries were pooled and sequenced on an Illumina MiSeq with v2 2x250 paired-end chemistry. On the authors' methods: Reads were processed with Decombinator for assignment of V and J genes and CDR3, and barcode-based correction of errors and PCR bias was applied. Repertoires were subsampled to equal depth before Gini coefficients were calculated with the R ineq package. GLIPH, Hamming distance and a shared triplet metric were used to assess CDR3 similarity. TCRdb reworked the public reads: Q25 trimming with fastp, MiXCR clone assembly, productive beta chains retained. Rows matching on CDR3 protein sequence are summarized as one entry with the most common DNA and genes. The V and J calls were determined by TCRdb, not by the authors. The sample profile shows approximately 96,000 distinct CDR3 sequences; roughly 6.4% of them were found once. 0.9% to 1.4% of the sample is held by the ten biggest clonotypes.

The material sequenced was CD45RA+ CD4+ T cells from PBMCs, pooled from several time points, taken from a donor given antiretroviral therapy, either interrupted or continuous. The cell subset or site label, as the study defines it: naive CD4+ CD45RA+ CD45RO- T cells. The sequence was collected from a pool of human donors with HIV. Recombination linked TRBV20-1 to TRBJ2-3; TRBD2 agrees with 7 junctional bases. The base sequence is TGCAGTGCTAGAGATCCGCGGGAGACACAGCCAGATACGCAGTATTTT. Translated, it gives CSARDPRETQPDTQYF.